The present entry profiles one T cell receptor beta chain with its context. As yet, its antigen is unknown. The germline CDR1 and CDR2 sequences are MNHEY and SMNVEV (reference sequence). CDR3 length: 15 amino acids. The TRB cDNA libraries were prepared by 5' RACE with UMI labels. Following a re-call of the 5' RACE reads, TCRdb has one entry per CDR3 protein and lacks DNA. The sample data list under 90,000 distinct CDR3 sequences. The data are from a study of CXCR3-negative and CXCR3-positive naive CD8 T cells. Overall study context: For each library, about 1.5 +/- 0.3 million TRB reads were obtained, about 135 million in total. The study, taken as a whole, reports: Both of the naive subsets showed about the same high diversity, but memory CD8+ cells had much less. Naive cells, whether CXCR3-negative or CXCR3-positive, had similar TRBV-TRBJ usage, while memory cells differed. TRB CDR3 hydrophobicity was greater in CXCR3-positive naive cells than in CXCR3-negative naive cells.

This TCR derives from a human donor in good health. Some clones in this sample may be carry-over from other donors' samples. The specimen sequenced was naive CXCR3+ CD8+ T cells from blood. The subset was: CD45RO-CCR7+CD27+CD95- naive CD8+ T cells expressing CXCR3 (TNR3+). J is TRBJ2-1 and V is TRBV27. CDR3 protein: CASSLAVEFYNEQFF.